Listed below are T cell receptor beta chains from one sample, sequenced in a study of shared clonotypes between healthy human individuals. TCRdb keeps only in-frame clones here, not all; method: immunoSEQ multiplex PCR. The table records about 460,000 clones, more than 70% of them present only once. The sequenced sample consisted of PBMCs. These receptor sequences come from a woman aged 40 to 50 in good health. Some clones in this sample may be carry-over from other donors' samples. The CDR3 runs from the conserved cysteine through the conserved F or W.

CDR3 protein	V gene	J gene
CASSPRGLSAKNIQYF	TRBV7-9	TRBJ2-4
CASSRTSGRSTDTQYF	TRBV18	TRBJ2-3
CASTPGAGWSTYEQYF	TRBV28	TRBJ2-7
CASRPGTASTDTQYF	TRBV5-1	TRBJ2-3
CATSRDLTSGVQETQYF	TRBV15	TRBJ2-5
CASSLDSGKTQYF	TRBV6-1	TRBJ2-5
CASSAHQEILYNEQFF	TRBV28	TRBJ2-1
CASSLPVYGCTF	TRBV28	TRBJ1-2
CASSASRLQETQYF	TRBV6-1	TRBJ2-5
CAISRTTLSTDTQYF	TRBV10-3	TRBJ2-3
CAWSSGGADQPQHF	TRBV30	TRBJ1-5
CASTGVAGSTGELFF	TRBV4-3	TRBJ2-2
CSVARVPEAFF	TRBV20-1	TRBJ1-1
CASSLGAPWHEQFF	TRBV28	TRBJ2-1
CASGGDRDNQPQHF	TRBV6-1	TRBJ1-5
CASSNFSADLSYEQYF	TRBV7-8	TRBJ2-7
CASSLTGTGNIQYF	TRBV5-6	TRBJ2-4
CASSASSGSEQFF	TRBV10-2	TRBJ2-1
CASSQIRGLDEQFF	TRBV6-1	TRBJ2-1
CASRLGPPQSSYEQYF	TRBV28	TRBJ2-7
CASSPQESHRGESYEQYF	TRBV10-1	TRBJ2-7
CASSQRGWGDYGYTF	TRBV7-8	TRBJ1-2
CASSLVALAGETGELFF	TRBV5-6	TRBJ2-2
CASSSDTGELFF	TRBV18	TRBJ2-2
CASSLKATTSESYEQYF	TRBV7-6	TRBJ2-7
CAVGRTDGWEQYF	TRBV27	TRBJ2-7
CASTTGAAAYEQYF	TRBV28	TRBJ2-7
CAWDPVGGAGQETQYF	TRBV30	TRBJ2-5
CASSTWGQGENYGYTF	TRBV28	TRBJ1-2
CASSSTPSLAADEQYF	TRBV7-6	TRBJ2-7
CASSFPVGQTQYF	TRBV7-8	TRBJ2-5
CASSPRGLASGSYNEQFF	TRBV11-2	TRBJ2-1
CASTSSGSTDTQYF	TRBV9	TRBJ2-3
CASRPFDRDEQYF	TRBV28	TRBJ2-7
CASSTSLQGPRSTGELFF	TRBV28	TRBJ2-2
CASSPRSVAGGASTDTQYF	TRBV18	TRBJ2-3
CASSVAGVSMFYEQYF	TRBV9	TRBJ2-7
CASSLGVGQGVGYEQYF	TRBV7-2	TRBJ2-7
CASRLALNTDTQYF	TRBV28	TRBJ2-3
CASSDRTKQETQYF	TRBV2	TRBJ2-5
CASSPGSATEAFF	TRBV7-9	TRBJ1-1
CASRKPGSYEQYF	TRBV6-1	TRBJ2-7
CASSLVEQPGPQHF	TRBV7-2	TRBJ1-5
CASSQVGAGETQYF	TRBV4-1	TRBJ2-5
CATRVTGANVLTF	TRBV28	TRBJ2-6
CAISGDSYEQYF	TRBV10-3	TRBJ2-7
CASSAPGPLGHEQYF	TRBV13	TRBJ2-7
CASSSGGRGETQYF	TRBV5-1	TRBJ2-5
CASSSRTANYGYTF	TRBV19	TRBJ1-2
CASSSRDLNYGYTF	TRBV7-9	TRBJ1-2
CSVERNYPGEQFF	TRBV29-1	TRBJ2-1
CAGSPGLDNSPLHF	TRBV5-4	TRBJ1-6
CASAPTSNYGYTF	TRBV25-1	TRBJ1-2
CASSQDSGQGSEKLFF	TRBV4-2	TRBJ1-4
CASSFSDTQYF	TRBV7-9	TRBJ2-3
CASSLGQAVDYEQYF	TRBV7-8	TRBJ2-7
CSVLPGQNEQFF	TRBV29-1	TRBJ2-1
CASSPEGQETQYF	TRBV2	TRBJ2-5
CASSYRQGEVRYTF	TRBV6-5	TRBJ1-2